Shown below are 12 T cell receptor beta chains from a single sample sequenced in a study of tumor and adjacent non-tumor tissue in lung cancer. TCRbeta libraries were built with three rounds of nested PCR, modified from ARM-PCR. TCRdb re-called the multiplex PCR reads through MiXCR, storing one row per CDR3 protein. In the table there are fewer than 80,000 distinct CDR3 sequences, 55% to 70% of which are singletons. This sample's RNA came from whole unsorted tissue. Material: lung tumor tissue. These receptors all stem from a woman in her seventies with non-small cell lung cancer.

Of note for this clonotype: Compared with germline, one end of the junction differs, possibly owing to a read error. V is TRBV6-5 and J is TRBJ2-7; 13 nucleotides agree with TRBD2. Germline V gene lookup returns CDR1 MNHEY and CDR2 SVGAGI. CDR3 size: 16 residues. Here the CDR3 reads CTSSYTWTSGSSEQYF. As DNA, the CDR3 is TGTACCAGCAGTTACACCTGGACTAGCGGGAGTAGCGAGCAGTACTTC.

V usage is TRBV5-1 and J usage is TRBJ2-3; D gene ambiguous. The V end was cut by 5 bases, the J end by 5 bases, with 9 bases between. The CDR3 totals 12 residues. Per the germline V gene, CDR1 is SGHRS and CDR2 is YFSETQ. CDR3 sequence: CASSRSLDTQYF. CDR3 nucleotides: TGCGCCAGCAGTCGGTCTTTAGATACGCAGTATTTT.

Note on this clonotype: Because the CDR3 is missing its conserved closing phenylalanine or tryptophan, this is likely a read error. The CDR3: CSVGGGVAGNIPTSSYNEQFL. CDR3 in DNA: TGCAGCGTTGGAGGCGGAGTCGCCGGTAACATCCCAACGAGCTCCTACAATGAGCAGTTCTTA. The rearrangement joins TRBV29-1 to TRBJ2-1; no definite D call. The CDR3 consists of 21 residues. Trimming removed 4 bases at V and 0 bases at J, with 31 bases between. In germline, CDR1 is SQVTM, CDR2 ANQGSEA.

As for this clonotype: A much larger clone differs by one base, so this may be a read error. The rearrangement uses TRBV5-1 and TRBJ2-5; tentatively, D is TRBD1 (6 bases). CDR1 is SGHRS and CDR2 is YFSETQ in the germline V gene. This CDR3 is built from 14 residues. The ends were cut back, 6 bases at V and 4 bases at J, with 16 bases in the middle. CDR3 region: CASNENQGTETQYF. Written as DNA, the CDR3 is TGCGCCAGCAACGAAAACCAGGGGACAGAGACCCAGTACTTC.

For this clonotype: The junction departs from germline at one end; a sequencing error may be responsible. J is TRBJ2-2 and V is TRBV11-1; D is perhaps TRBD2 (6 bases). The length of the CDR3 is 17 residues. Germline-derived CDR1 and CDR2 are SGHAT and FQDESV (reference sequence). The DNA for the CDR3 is TGTACCAGCAGCTTAACGCTCGGGGGTTCGCACACCGGGGAGCTGTTTTTT. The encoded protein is CTSSLTLGGSHTGELFF. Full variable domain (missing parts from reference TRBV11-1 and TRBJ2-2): EAEVAQSPRYKITEKSQAVAFWCDPISGHATLYWYRQILGQGPELLVQFQDESVVDDSQLPKDRFSAERLKGVDSTLKIQPAELGDSAMYLCTSSLTLGGSHTGELFFGEGSRLTVL.

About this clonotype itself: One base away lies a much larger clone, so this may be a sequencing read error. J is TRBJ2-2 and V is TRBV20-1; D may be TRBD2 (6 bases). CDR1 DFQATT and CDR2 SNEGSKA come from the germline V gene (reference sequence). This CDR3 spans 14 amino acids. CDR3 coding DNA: TGCAGTGCCCCAAAAGGAGGGAACACCGGGGAGCTGTTATTT. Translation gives CSAPKGGNTGELLF.

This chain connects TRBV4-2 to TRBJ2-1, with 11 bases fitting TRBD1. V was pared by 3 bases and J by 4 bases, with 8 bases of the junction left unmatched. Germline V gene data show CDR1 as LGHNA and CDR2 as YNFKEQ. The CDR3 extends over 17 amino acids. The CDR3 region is CASSHSLRDRGYNEQFF. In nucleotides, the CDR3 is TGTGCCAGCAGCCACAGCCTCCGGGACAGGGGGTACAATGAGCAGTTCTTC.

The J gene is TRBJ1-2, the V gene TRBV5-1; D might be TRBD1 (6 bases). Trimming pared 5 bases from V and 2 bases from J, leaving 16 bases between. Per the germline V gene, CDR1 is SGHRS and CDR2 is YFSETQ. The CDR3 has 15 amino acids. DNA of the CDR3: TGCGCCAGCAGGCACCGGGACAACTTAAACTATGGCTACACCTTC. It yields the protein CASRHRDNLNYGYTF.

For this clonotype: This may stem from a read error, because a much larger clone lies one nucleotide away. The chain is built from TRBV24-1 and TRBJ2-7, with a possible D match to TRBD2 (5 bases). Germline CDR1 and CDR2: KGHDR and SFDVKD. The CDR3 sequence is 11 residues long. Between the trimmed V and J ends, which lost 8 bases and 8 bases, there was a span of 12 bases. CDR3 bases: TGTGCCACCAATGAAGAGGGTCAGCAGTACTTC. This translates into CATNEEGQQYF.

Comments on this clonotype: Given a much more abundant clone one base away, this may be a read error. The CDR3 sequence: CASSSLRGGTYEQYF. The CDR3 DNA reads TGTGCCAGCAGCTCCCTCAGGGGAGGTACCTACGAGCAGTACTTC. The chain recombines TRBV11-2 with TRBJ2-7; either TRBD1 or TRBD2 may fit D (6 bases each). Trimming left V 4 bases short and J 2 bases short, with 15 bases between. The CDR3 extends over 15 amino acids. Per the germline V gene, CDR1 is SGHAT and CDR2 is FQNNGV. Filled out from reference TRBV11-2 and TRBJ2-7, the complete variable domain reads EAGVAQSPRYKIIEKRQSVAFWCNPISGHATLYWYQQILGQGPKLLIQFQNNGVVDDSQLPKDRFSAERLKGVDSTLKIQPAKLEDSAVYLCASSSLRGGTYEQYFGPGTRLTVT.

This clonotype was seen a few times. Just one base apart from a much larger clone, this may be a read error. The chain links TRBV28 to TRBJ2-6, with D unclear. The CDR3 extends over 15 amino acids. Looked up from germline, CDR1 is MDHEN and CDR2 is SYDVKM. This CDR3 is CAGSPFTSGANVLTF. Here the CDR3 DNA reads TGTGCCGGCAGCCCGTTCACCTCTGGGGCCAACGTCCTGACTTTC. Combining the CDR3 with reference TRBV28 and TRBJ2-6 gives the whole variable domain DVKVTQSSRYLVKRTGEKVFLECVQDMDHENMFWYRQDPGLGLRLIYFSYDVKMKEKGDIPEGYSVSREKKERFSLILESASTNQTSMYLCAGSPFTSGANVLTFGAGSRLTVL.

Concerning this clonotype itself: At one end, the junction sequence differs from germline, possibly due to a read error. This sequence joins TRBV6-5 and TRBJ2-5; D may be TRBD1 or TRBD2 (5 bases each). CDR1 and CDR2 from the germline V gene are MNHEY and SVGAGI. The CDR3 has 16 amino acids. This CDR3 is CTSSSTRGPLGETQYF. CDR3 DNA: TGTACCAGCAGTTCTACCCGGGGCCCCCTCGGGGAGACCCAGTACTTC.